This record looks at one TCR beta chain sequence and its context. This sample was taken from a study of shared clonotypes between healthy human individuals. The investigators split CD4+ cells into a CD45RA+ naive subset and a CD45RA-negative memory subset. Sequencing was at deep level. Sequencing used immunoSEQ multiplex PCR; TCRdb keeps in-frame clones, though not all of them. The table records about 2.3 million clones, 85% to 95% of them present only once. Germline V CDR1 and CDR2: SGHAT, FQNNGV. Trimming took off 0 bases at V and 7 bases at J, with 18 bases between the two ends. This CDR3 spans 16 amino acids.

Input material: naive CD4+ T cells from PBMCs. The sample's subset: CD45RA+ positively selected. V usage is TRBV11-2 and J usage is TRBJ1-2; possibly TRBD1 for D (6 bases). The receptor was isolated from a man aged 18-30 years in good health. Some clones in this sample may be carry-over from other donors' samples. The CDR3 sequence is CASSLDHSNPRGGYTF. CDR3 DNA sequence: TGTGCCAGCAGCTTAGATCATTCGAACCCCAGGGGTGGCTACACCTTC.